What follows describes a single T cell receptor beta chain. The length of the CDR3 is 13 residues. Germline V lookup: CDR1 SQVTM, CDR2 ANQGSEA. This sample stems from a study of blood T cell repertoires in COVID-19. At the level of the study: From the United States, Italy and Spain came samples of acute and convalescent COVID-19. PBMCs, B-cell-depleted T cells, or T cells provided the cDNA or gDNA that made up the material.

Assay used: immunoSEQ multiplex PCR; TCRdb lists only in-frame clones, some missing. The profile covers approximately 530,000 clones, with 85% to 90% appearing a single time and about 8% taken by the ten largest. The receptor was isolated from a woman between 50 and 59 years old with COVID-19, enrolled during active disease. V gene TRBV29-1 combines with J gene TRBJ2-1; a weak D match, TRBD2 (5 bases). The specimen was peripheral blood. CDR3: CSWRRFEGNEQFF. In nucleotides, the CDR3 is TGCAGTTGGAGGAGATTCGAGGGCAATGAGCAGTTCTTC.